The 8 T cell receptor beta chains below were found in one sample sequenced in a study of shared clonotypes between healthy human individuals. Clones were sequenced by immunoSEQ multiplex PCR, and TCRdb holds only the in-frame ones, with some missing. The sample has roughly 2.2 million clones; about 90% are singletons. Sequenced material: naive CD4+ T cells from PBMCs. Subset meaning: CD45RA+ positively selected. These receptors all stem from a man aged 18 to 30 in good health. Some clones in this sample may be carry-over from other donors' samples.

The CDR3 here is CASSLTRDYEQYF. The CDR3 DNA follows: TGTGCCAGCAGCTTAACCAGGGACTACGAGCAGTACTTC. The chain couples TRBV7-8 to TRBJ2-7; a possible D gene is TRBD1 (5 bases). The V gene's germline CDR1 is SGHVS and CDR2 FQNEAQ. The CDR3 consists of 13 residues. Between the trimmed V and J ends, which lost 2 bases and 3 bases, there was a span of 8 bases.

This clone was recorded only once. The V call is TRBV28, the J call TRBJ1-5; D gene unclear. Germline CDR1 MDHEN, CDR2 SYDVKM. The V gene lost 3 bases and the J gene lost 11 bases, with 8 bases spanning the gap. The CDR3 spans 11 residues. CDR3 in DNA: TGTGCCAGCAGTTTCCGGGGATCCCAGCATTTT. Protein product: CASSFRGSQHF.

About this clone itself: Distinct nucleotide sequences in the sample also encode this CDR3. This chain joins TRBV7-9 and TRBJ1-5; 9 bases line up with TRBD1. Germline V CDR1 and CDR2: SEHNR, FQNEAQ (reference sequence). Trimming at V came to 6 bases and at J to 2 bases, leaving 2 bases not matched to a gene. This CDR3 comprises 14 residues. CDR3: CASSRQGGNQPQHF. Here the CDR3 DNA reads TGTGCCAGCAGTAGACAGGGGGGCAATCAGCCCCAGCATTTT.

This chain uses TRBV2 with TRBJ2-3; 14 nucleotides align to TRBD2. V was pared by 7 bases and J by 6 bases, with 12 bases of the junction left unmatched. This CDR3 is built from 17 residues. CDR1 is SNHLY and CDR2 is FYNNEI in the germline V gene. This CDR3 is CASKGLAGGLERDTQYF. The CDR3 DNA reads TGTGCCAGCAAAGGACTAGCGGGAGGATTAGAAAGGGATACGCAGTATTTT.

This CDR3 reads CASSPSGLGANVLTF. CDR3 nucleotides: TGTGCCAGCTCACCGTCCGGGCTTGGGGCCAACGTCCTGACTTTC. The chain uses TRBV18 and TRBJ2-6; D unresolved. Germline V lookup: CDR1 KGHSH, CDR2 LQKENI. V was shortened by 3 bases and J by 3 bases, with 9 bases between the two germline ends. This CDR3 has 15 residues.

The chain combines TRBV14 with TRBJ2-7, with TRBD1 as a possible D gene (6 bases). Deletions cut 2 bases from V and 7 bases from J, with 12 bases between. The CDR3 is 13 amino acids. Germline V gene data show CDR1 as SGHDN and CDR2 as FVKESK. The CDR3 region is CASSQSVRGEQYF. CDR3 DNA: TGTGCCAGCAGCCAAAGCGTCAGGGGAGAGCAGTACTTC.

The chain couples TRBV9 to TRBJ2-3, with D hard to call. CDR1 and CDR2 (germline): SGDLS, YYNGEE. V was clipped by 1 base and J by 3 bases, with 12 bases between them. The CDR3 loop spans 15 amino acids. CDR3 nucleotides: TGTGCCAGCAGCGTACTTTCATTGGGAACAGATACGCAGTATTTT. Encoded protein: CASSVLSLGTDTQYF.

CDR3 residues: CSARTSGANVLTF. Here the CDR3 DNA reads TGCAGCGCCAGGACCTCTGGGGCCAACGTCCTGACTTTC. J is TRBJ2-6 and V is TRBV29-1, with no clear D. The length of the CDR3 is 13 residues. V dropped 7 bases and J dropped 0 bases, with 7 bases sitting between them. Germline loops: CDR1 SQVTM, CDR2 ANQGSEA.